A selection of T cell receptor beta chains follows, all from one sample in a study of T-cell memory formation after mild COVID-19. MiXCR, applied by TCRdb to the 5' RACE reads, yields one record per CDR3 protein. The top ten clones hold about 3.5% of a sample with under 300,000 distinct CDR3 sequences, 16% of them seen once. Sequenced input: PBMCs or a T cell subset sorted from them (not recorded which). Source of these receptors: a man between 18 and 35 years old who had mild COVID-19 (a few samples of this study predate the infection). Cell type and time point are not known. Each CDR3 is given with its conserved first and last residue. The D gene is left open where the match is weak. The size entry is marked missing in some rows and otherwise reads once, few, many or a size class.

CDR3 length: 14; D gene: -; clone size: few; J gene: TRBJ1-6; V gene: TRBV28; CDR3 DNA: TGTGCCAGCAACGGCATATCGGGCGAGACACCCCTCCACTTT; CDR3 protein: CASNGISGETPLHF
CDR3 length: 16; D gene: -; clone size: -; J gene: TRBJ2-3; V gene: TRBV4-1; CDR3 DNA: TGCGCCAGCAGCCATCTCCTTGGACAGCCTGAGGATACGCAGTATTTT; CDR3 protein: CASSHLLGQPEDTQYF
CDR3 length: 15; D gene: TRBD1; clone size: -; J gene: TRBJ1-4; V gene: TRBV5-5; CDR3 DNA: TGTGCCAGCCGACGACAGGGGGCAGTTAATGAAAAACTGTTTTTT; CDR3 protein: CASRRQGAVNEKLFF
CDR3 length: 14; D gene: -; clone size: many; J gene: TRBJ2-3; V gene: TRBV7-3; CDR3 DNA: TGTGCCAGCAGCTCCGGGACTAGCACAGATACGCAGTATTTT; CDR3 protein: CASSSGTSTDTQYF
CDR3 length: 14; D gene: TRBD1; clone size: few; J gene: TRBJ2-7; V gene: TRBV7-9; CDR3 DNA: TGTGCCAGCAGCCGGGACAGGGCGGGCGAAGAGCAGTACTTC; CDR3 protein: CASSRDRAGEEQYF
CDR3 length: 13; D gene: -; clone size: few; J gene: TRBJ2-4; V gene: TRBV5-1; CDR3 DNA: TGCGCCAGCAGCTATCCTGGTGATGACATTCAGTACTTC; CDR3 protein: CASSYPGDDIQYF
CDR3 length: 12; D gene: -; clone size: -; J gene: TRBJ1-1; V gene: TRBV7-2; CDR3 DNA: TGTGCCAGCAGCTTAGCTGGGGGTACGACTTTCTTT; CDR3 protein: CASSLAGGTTFF
CDR3 length: 17; D gene: -; clone size: few; J gene: TRBJ2-2; V gene: TRBV11-2; CDR3 DNA: TGTGCCAGCAGCTTAGCCTTTGGGCAGGGGGGAACCGGGGAGCTGTTTTTT; CDR3 protein: CASSLAFGQGGTGELFF
CDR3 length: 13; D gene: -; clone size: few; J gene: TRBJ2-7; V gene: TRBV11-3; CDR3 DNA: TGTGCCAGCAGCCCCCGTGAGTCTGGAGAGCAGTACTTC; CDR3 protein: CASSPRESGEQYF
CDR3 length: 17; D gene: TRBD1; clone size: few; J gene: TRBJ1-3; V gene: TRBV4-3; CDR3 DNA: TGCGCCAGCAGCCAAGCCGCCGCGGACAGGAAGTTTAGCACCATATATTTT; CDR3 protein: CASSQAAADRKFSTIYF
CDR3 length: 13; D gene: -; clone size: few; J gene: TRBJ2-2; V gene: TRBV29-1; CDR3 DNA: TGCAGCGTTGGGGGGAGGCTCACCGGGGAGCTGTTTTTT; CDR3 protein: CSVGGRLTGELFF
CDR3 length: 14; D gene: -; clone size: -; J gene: TRBJ2-2; V gene: TRBV4-3; CDR3 DNA: TGCGCCAGCAGCCGGGGGCTAGAGGTCGGGGAGCTGTTTTTT; CDR3 protein: CASSRGLEVGELFF
CDR3 length: 11; D gene: -; clone size: few; J gene: TRBJ1-1; V gene: TRBV18; CDR3 DNA: TGTGCCAGCTCAGCCTCCTCCCGAGCTTTCTTT; CDR3 protein: CASSASSRAFF
CDR3 length: 15; D gene: -; clone size: -; J gene: TRBJ2-5; V gene: TRBV15; CDR3 DNA: TGTGCCACCAGCCCTCCCCTGGGGGGCCAAGAGACCCAGTACTTC; CDR3 protein: CATSPPLGGQETQYF
CDR3 length: 16; D gene: -; clone size: few; J gene: TRBJ1-6; V gene: TRBV7-2; CDR3 DNA: TGTGCCAGCAGCTTTGACTTTGGGGGGGCGAGGAGAACCCTCCACTTT; CDR3 protein: CASSFDFGGARRTLHF
CDR3 length: 14; D gene: -; clone size: few; J gene: TRBJ1-3; V gene: TRBV7-9; CDR3 DNA: TGTGCCAGCAGCGGTGGACAGAAAGGAAACACCATATATTTT; CDR3 protein: CASSGGQKGNTIYF
CDR3 length: 15; D gene: -; clone size: -; J gene: TRBJ2-3; V gene: TRBV20-1; CDR3 DNA: TGCAGTGCTAGTAATTGGGACCCAGGAAGGGATACGCAGTATTTT; CDR3 protein: CSASNWDPGRDTQYF
CDR3 length: 16; D gene: TRBD1; clone size: -; J gene: TRBJ2-6; V gene: TRBV18; CDR3 DNA: TGTGCCAGCTCACCGCCGCAGGGGGCTGGGGCCAACGTCCTGACTTTC; CDR3 protein: CASSPPQGAGANVLTF
CDR3 length: 12; D gene: -; clone size: -; J gene: TRBJ2-3; V gene: TRBV20-1; CDR3 DNA: TGCAGTGCTAGAGATCTTGGGGATACGCAGTATTTT; CDR3 protein: CSARDLGDTQYF
CDR3 length: 15; D gene: -; clone size: few; J gene: TRBJ1-3; V gene: TRBV6-5; CDR3 DNA: TGTGCCAGCAGTTACGGTTCCCAGACTGGAAACACCATATATTTT; CDR3 protein: CASSYGSQTGNTIYF
CDR3 length: 15; D gene: TRBD2; clone size: few; J gene: TRBJ2-3; V gene: TRBV5-1; CDR3 DNA: TGCGCCAGCAGCCGGGACAGCGGGGGGACAGATACGCAGTATTTT; CDR3 protein: CASSRDSGGTDTQYF
CDR3 length: 15; D gene: -; clone size: -; J gene: TRBJ2-7; V gene: TRBV6-2/TRBV6-3; CDR3 DNA: TGTGCCAGCACCAAGGGTTCGGGCCGTTCCTACGAGCAGTACTTC; CDR3 protein: CASTKGSGRSYEQYF
CDR3 length: 15; D gene: -; clone size: few; J gene: TRBJ2-3; V gene: TRBV20-1; CDR3 DNA: TGCAGTGCTAGCAACCCGTTGACAGCCACAGATACGCAGTATTTT; CDR3 protein: CSASNPLTATDTQYF
CDR3 length: 18; D gene: -; clone size: -; J gene: TRBJ2-7; V gene: TRBV18; CDR3 DNA: TGTGCCAGCTCACCAGGAGAGAGGGGAAGACCGACGTCCTACGAGCAGTACTTC; CDR3 protein: CASSPGERGRPTSYEQYF
CDR3 length: 14; D gene: TRBD1; clone size: -; J gene: TRBJ2-7; V gene: TRBV20-1; CDR3 DNA: TGCAGTGCTAGCTCTCTCAGGGGGCAACACGAGCAGTACTTC; CDR3 protein: CSASSLRGQHEQYF
CDR3 length: 14; D gene: TRBD1; clone size: few; J gene: TRBJ2-5; V gene: TRBV10-3; CDR3 DNA: TGTGCCATCAGTGAGTTACAGGGGGGCGAGACCCAGTACTTC; CDR3 protein: CAISELQGGETQYF
CDR3 length: 13; D gene: -; clone size: few; J gene: TRBJ1-5; V gene: TRBV6-2/TRBV6-3; CDR3 DNA: TGTGCCAGCAACATGTGGAGCAATCAGCCCCAGCATTTT; CDR3 protein: CASNMWSNQPQHF
CDR3 length: 16; D gene: TRBD2; clone size: few; J gene: TRBJ2-5; V gene: TRBV6-2/TRBV6-3; CDR3 DNA: TGTGCCAGCAGTTACCTAGCGGGGGGGACCCAAGAGACCCAGTACTTC; CDR3 protein: CASSYLAGGTQETQYF
CDR3 length: 16; D gene: TRBD1; clone size: many; J gene: TRBJ2-2; V gene: TRBV4-3; CDR3 DNA: TGCGCCAGCAGCCAAGGGACAGGGTCGAACACCGGGGAGCTGTTTTTT; CDR3 protein: CASSQGTGSNTGELFF
CDR3 length: 13; D gene: -; clone size: -; J gene: TRBJ2-7; V gene: TRBV5-4; CDR3 DNA: TGTGCCAGCAGCGTCCGGGACGCCTACGAGCAGTACTTC; CDR3 protein: CASSVRDAYEQYF
CDR3 length: 16; D gene: TRBD1; clone size: few; J gene: TRBJ1-3; V gene: TRBV4-2; CDR3 DNA: TGTGCCAGCAGCCAAGTACCCGGGACAGGGGGGCACACCATATATTTT; CDR3 protein: CASSQVPGTGGHTIYF
CDR3 length: 17; D gene: -; clone size: -; J gene: TRBJ2-2; V gene: TRBV10-3; CDR3 DNA: TGTGCCATCAAACCCCATAGGACAGAGCCGAACACCGGGGAGCTGTTTTTT; CDR3 protein: CAIKPHRTEPNTGELFF
CDR3 length: 13; D gene: TRBD2; clone size: few; J gene: TRBJ2-5; V gene: TRBV27; CDR3 DNA: TGTGCCACCGAGCGGGGCACTCAAGAGACCCAGTACTTC; CDR3 protein: CATERGTQETQYF
CDR3 length: 13; D gene: -; clone size: few; J gene: TRBJ1-1; V gene: TRBV7-2; CDR3 DNA: TGTGCCAGCAGCTCCGTGAAGGATTGGACAGCTTTCTTT; CDR3 protein: CASSSVKDWTAFF
CDR3 length: 15; D gene: -; clone size: few; J gene: TRBJ2-1; V gene: TRBV4-3; CDR3 DNA: TGCGCCAGCAGCCAAGAGCCGGGATTCTACAATGAGCAGTTCTTC; CDR3 protein: CASSQEPGFYNEQFF
CDR3 length: 14; D gene: -; clone size: few; J gene: TRBJ2-1; V gene: TRBV6-2/TRBV6-3; CDR3 DNA: TGTGCCAGCAGTTACGGGGAAAACGGCCATGAGCAGTTCTTC; CDR3 protein: CASSYGENGHEQFF
CDR3 length: 13; D gene: -; clone size: once; J gene: TRBJ1-1; V gene: TRBV6-1; CDR3 DNA: TGTGCCAGCAAAGAGGGTGGCAACACTGAAGCTTTCTTT; CDR3 protein: CASKEGGNTEAFF
CDR3 length: 13; D gene: -; clone size: many; J gene: TRBJ1-1; V gene: TRBV12-3/TRBV12-4; CDR3 DNA: TGTGCCAGCAGTTATGAGGGGTACGCTGAAGCTTTCTTT; CDR3 protein: CASSYEGYAEAFF
CDR3 length: 13; D gene: -; clone size: many; J gene: TRBJ2-3; V gene: TRBV7-6; CDR3 DNA: TGTGCCAGCAGCTTAAGCGGCACAGATACGCAGTATTTT; CDR3 protein: CASSLSGTDTQYF
CDR3 length: 15; D gene: TRBD2; clone size: few; J gene: TRBJ2-3; V gene: TRBV5-8; CDR3 DNA: TGTGCCAGCAGCTTCGGACTAGCGGGCACAGATACGCAGTATTTT; CDR3 protein: CASSFGLAGTDTQYF
CDR3 length: 15; D gene: -; clone size: -; J gene: TRBJ1-2; V gene: TRBV21-1; CDR3 DNA: TGTGCCAGCAGCAAGCCGCGGACAGGGCTCTATGGCTACACCTTC; CDR3 protein: CASSKPRTGLYGYTF
CDR3 length: 14; D gene: TRBD1; clone size: -; J gene: TRBJ2-5; V gene: TRBV20-1; CDR3 DNA: TGCAGTGCTAGAGTGGTCGGGGACAGGGAGACCCAGTACTTC; CDR3 protein: CSARVVGDRETQYF
CDR3 length: 12; D gene: -; clone size: -; J gene: TRBJ2-7; V gene: TRBV21-1; CDR3 DNA: TGTGCCAGCAGCTACCACAGGGACGAGCAGTACTTC; CDR3 protein: CASSYHRDEQYF
CDR3 length: 11; D gene: -; clone size: -; J gene: TRBJ2-4; V gene: TRBV20-1; CDR3 DNA: TGCAGTGCTATTTTGGACGGCATTCAGTACTTC; CDR3 protein: CSAILDGIQYF
CDR3 length: 15; D gene: -; clone size: few; J gene: TRBJ1-2; V gene: TRBV9; CDR3 DNA: TGTGCCAGCAGCGCCGGCGGGACAACTAACTATGGCTACACCTTC; CDR3 protein: CASSAGGTTNYGYTF
CDR3 length: 13; D gene: -; clone size: -; J gene: TRBJ1-1; V gene: TRBV4-2; CDR3 DNA: TGTGCCAGCAGCCAAGATGGTAACACTGAAGCTTTCTTT; CDR3 protein: CASSQDGNTEAFF
CDR3 length: 16; D gene: -; clone size: -; J gene: TRBJ1-4; V gene: TRBV7-9; CDR3 DNA: TGTGCCAGCAGCTTAGACCCCCGGAGGGGGGGGGAAAAACTGTTTTTT; CDR3 protein: CASSLDPRRGGEKLFF
CDR3 length: 14; D gene: -; clone size: few; J gene: TRBJ2-5; V gene: TRBV4-1; CDR3 DNA: TGCGCCAGCAGCCAGCGGGGTAGGGGAGAGACCCAGTACTTC; CDR3 protein: CASSQRGRGETQYF
CDR3 length: 8; D gene: -; clone size: few; J gene: TRBJ1-5; V gene: TRBV20-1; CDR3 DNA: TGCAGTGCCCGTCCCCAGCATTTT; CDR3 protein: CSARPQHF
CDR3 length: 14; D gene: -; clone size: few; J gene: TRBJ1-1; V gene: TRBV18; CDR3 DNA: TGTGCCAGCTCAAGGAGGAGTGAGAACACTGAAGCTTTCTTT; CDR3 protein: CASSRRSENTEAFF
CDR3 length: 14; D gene: -; clone size: -; J gene: TRBJ2-1; V gene: TRBV7-2; CDR3 DNA: TGTGCCAGCAGCTTAGCCCGGGAAGCGGTTGAGCAGTTCTTC; CDR3 protein: CASSLAREAVEQFF
CDR3 length: 16; D gene: -; clone size: -; J gene: TRBJ1-6; V gene: TRBV6-5; CDR3 DNA: TGTGCCAGCAGTTACTCGAGTGGACGTCGGAATTCACCCCTCCACTTT; CDR3 protein: CASSYSSGRRNSPLHF
CDR3 length: 15; D gene: -; clone size: -; J gene: TRBJ1-5; V gene: TRBV11-2; CDR3 DNA: TGTGCCAGCAGCCTAAGCGGGGGTATCGGTCAGCCCCAGCATTTT; CDR3 protein: CASSLSGGIGQPQHF
CDR3 length: 14; D gene: -; clone size: few; J gene: TRBJ2-1; V gene: TRBV7-8; CDR3 DNA: TGTGCCAGCAGCTTAGAGGCCCTCTACAATGAGCAGTTCTTC; CDR3 protein: CASSLEALYNEQFF
CDR3 length: 15; D gene: -; clone size: many; J gene: TRBJ2-1; V gene: TRBV12-3/TRBV12-4; CDR3 DNA: TGTGCCAGCACTACCCCCGGACAGTCCTACAATGAGCAGTTCTTC; CDR3 protein: CASTTPGQSYNEQFF